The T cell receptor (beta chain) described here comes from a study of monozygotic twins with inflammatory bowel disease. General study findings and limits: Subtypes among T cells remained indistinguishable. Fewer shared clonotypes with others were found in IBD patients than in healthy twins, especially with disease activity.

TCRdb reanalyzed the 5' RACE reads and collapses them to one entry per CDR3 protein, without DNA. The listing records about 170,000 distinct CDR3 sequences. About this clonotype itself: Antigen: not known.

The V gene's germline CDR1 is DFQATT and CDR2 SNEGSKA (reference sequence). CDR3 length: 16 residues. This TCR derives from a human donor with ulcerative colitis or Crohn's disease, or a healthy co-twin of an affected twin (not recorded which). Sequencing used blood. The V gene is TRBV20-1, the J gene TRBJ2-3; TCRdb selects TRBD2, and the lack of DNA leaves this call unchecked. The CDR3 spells CSAIAGGPNSGDTQYF.